This is a list of T cell receptor beta chains from one sample in a study of blood T cells in healthy people across ages. TCRdb reanalysed the 5' RACE reads using MiXCR and keeps one entry per CDR3 protein. The sample consists of 1.5 million to 2 million distinct CDR3 sequences, approximately 50% of them appearing once. Specimen: blood. The receptors originated from a woman between 40 and 55 years old in good health. Each CDR3 is given with its conserved first and last residue. D genes are given only for firm matches. Clone sizes are given selectively: once, few, many, or a class where the clone is expanded.

CDR3nt	CDR3aa	v_gene	j_gene	abundance	d_gene
TGTGCCAGCAGTGTCTCGGGGGCGAGGGAGCAGTACTTC	CASSVSGAREQYF	TRBV6-1	TRBJ2-4	-	-
TGTGCCAGCAGTCCCTGGGGGACTAGCGGAGAGACCCAGTACTTC	CASSPWGTSGETQYF	TRBV28	TRBJ2-5	-	TRBD2
TGTGCCAGCAGTTACACGACCGCTAGCCCCTATGGCTACACCTTC	CASSYTTASPYGYTF	TRBV6-5	TRBJ1-2	-	-
TGTGCCAGCAGCGAACGGGACAGAACAGATACGCAGTATTTT	CASSERDRTDTQYF	TRBV9	TRBJ2-3	once	TRBD1
TGTGCCATCACAGGGACTAGTGGGGAGACCCAGTACTTC	CAITGTSGETQYF	TRBV10-3	TRBJ2-5	-	TRBD2
TGTGCCAGCAGTGATTATGGGGGAGCTAGCCCAGATACGCAGTATTTT	CASSDYGGASPDTQYF	TRBV6-1	TRBJ2-3	-	-
TGTACCAGCAGCCAAGCGCGCACCGGGGAGCTGTTTTTT	CTSSQARTGELFF	TRBV4-2	TRBJ2-2	-	-
TGTGCCAGCAGCTCGGGACTAGCGGTGAAAGAGACCCAGTACTTC	CASSSGLAVKETQYF	TRBV7-2	TRBJ2-5	-	TRBD2
TGCAGTGCTAGGTCGACAATGGTCAGAGAGACCCAGTACTTC	CSARSTMVRETQYF	TRBV20-1	TRBJ2-5	once	-
TGTGCCAGCAGTCTCGCAGCCCAACAGGGGACCTACGAGCAGTACTTC	CASSLAAQQGTYEQYF	TRBV28	TRBJ2-7	once	TRBD1
TGCAGTGCCACTTCTTTCCCCGGGACAGGGCCCCGGGGAACCTACGAGCAGTACTTC	CSATSFPGTGPRGTYEQYF	TRBV20-1	TRBJ2-7	-	TRBD1
TGCAGTGCTAGAGATCGCAGGGAAGCCCCCTACGAGCAGTACTTC	CSARDRREAPYEQYF	TRBV20-1	TRBJ2-7	-	-
TGTGCCAGCAGCCCCTACGACAGCAATGAGCAGTTCTTC	CASSPYDSNEQFF	TRBV6-2/TRBV6-3	TRBJ2-1	few	-
TGTGCCAGCCGAATGTCCGGGACAGCCAATGAGCAGTTCTTC	CASRMSGTANEQFF	TRBV25-1	TRBJ2-1	once	TRBD1
TGTGCCAGCAGCTTAGTCCAGCGTTTCACAGATACGCAGTATTTT	CASSLVQRFTDTQYF	TRBV7-2	TRBJ2-3	few	-
TGTGCCAGCAGCTTGGGCGGAGGGGTGGCAGATACGCAGTATTTT	CASSLGGGVADTQYF	TRBV5-6	TRBJ2-3	-	-
TGTGCCAGCAGCGTTCGACAGGGGGTGGACACAGATACGCAGTATTTT	CASSVRQGVDTDTQYF	TRBV9	TRBJ2-3	few	TRBD1
TGCAGTGCTAGAGTCTTGGTTGGCTACACCTTC	CSARVLVGYTF	TRBV20-1	TRBJ1-2	-	-
TGTGCCAGCTCACCACGCCGGGCCAAGTCCGGGGAGCTGTTTTTT	CASSPRRAKSGELFF	TRBV18	TRBJ2-2	-	-
TGTGCCAGCAATTGGGCGGAGACCCAGTACTTC	CASNWAETQYF	TRBV28	TRBJ2-5	-	-
TGTGCCAGCAGCCTCCAGGGCTGGAATTCACCCCTCCACTTT	CASSLQGWNSPLHF	TRBV6-6	TRBJ1-6	-	-
TGCAGCGTTGAAGATGGGGGTACCCATGAGCAGTTCTTC	CSVEDGGTHEQFF	TRBV29-1	TRBJ2-1	few	-
TGCAGTGCGGGTGGGGAAGTCGATGAGCAGTACTTC	CSAGGEVDEQYF	TRBV20-1	TRBJ2-7	few	-
TGTGCCAGCAGCTACACCCGGACGGGCGCAGAGACCCAGTACTTC	CASSYTRTGAETQYF	TRBV7-2	TRBJ2-5	few	-
TGTGCCAGCAGTTATTACACGGACAGGGACGAGCAGTACTTC	CASSYYTDRDEQYF	TRBV6-6	TRBJ2-7	-	TRBD1
TGTGCCAGCAGCCCCTACAGGGCAGCAGATACGCAGTATTTT	CASSPYRAADTQYF	TRBV7-2	TRBJ2-3	few	-
TGTGCCAGCAGCTTAGACAGGGGGCCCACAGATACGCAGTATTTT	CASSLDRGPTDTQYF	TRBV11-2	TRBJ2-3	few	TRBD1
TGTGCCAGCAGCACCCGACAGGACTACGAGCAGTACTTC	CASSTRQDYEQYF	TRBV3-1	TRBJ2-7	-	-
TGCAGCGTCCTAGGGGACTCCTCTAGCACAGATACGCAGTATTTT	CSVLGDSSSTDTQYF	TRBV29-1	TRBJ2-3	-	-
TGTGCCAGCACCGTGGGTGGGGCCAAAAACATTCAGTACTTC	CASTVGGAKNIQYF	TRBV28	TRBJ2-4	-	-
TGCGCCAGCAGCCAAGATAAGTACAATGAGCAGTACTTC	CASSQDKYNEQYF	TRBV4-1	TRBJ2-7	-	-
TGTGCCAGCAGTCCATTACCCGATCGGACAGGAAAAGAGACCCAGTACTTC	CASSPLPDRTGKETQYF	TRBV27	TRBJ2-5	-	TRBD1
TGTGCCAGCCCCCCCCTAGGTAATGAGCAGTTCTTC	CASPPLGNEQFF	TRBV3-1	TRBJ2-1	once	-
TGTGCCAGCAGCCCAATCGTACGGACAGGGAACCAAGAGACCCAGTACTTC	CASSPIVRTGNQETQYF	TRBV5-5	TRBJ2-5	-	TRBD1
TGCAGTGCCAACTTCTACGAGCAGTACTTC	CSANFYEQYF	TRBV20-1	TRBJ2-7	few	-
TGCGCCAGCAGTGCCTACCACGTCGGAGGCACTGAAGCTTTCTTT	CASSAYHVGGTEAFF	TRBV10-2	TRBJ1-1	-	-
TGTGCCATCAGTCACTCCGGGATCCAAGAGACCCAGTACTTC	CAISHSGIQETQYF	TRBV10-3	TRBJ2-5	-	-
TGTGCCAGCAGCTTAGGGCTAGCGGGCCCCGCAGATACGCAGTATTTT	CASSLGLAGPADTQYF	TRBV11-2	TRBJ2-3	-	TRBD2
TGTGCCAGCAGCCGCGGACAGTTATACCAAGAGACCCAGTACTTC	CASSRGQLYQETQYF	TRBV3-1	TRBJ2-5	-	-
TGTGCCAGCAGCGCGTGGACTAACTTCCCGTACGAGCAGTACTTC	CASSAWTNFPYEQYF	TRBV9	TRBJ2-7	-	-
TGCAGCGTCGGGGATTGGGGGCAAGAGACCCAGTACTTC	CSVGDWGQETQYF	TRBV29-1	TRBJ2-5	-	-